One sample yielded the 8 T cell receptor beta chains listed below, sequenced in a study of type 1 and type 2 diabetes patients. PCR was run on genomic DNA. Multiplex PCR with 30 forward and 13 reverse primers amplified the TCR beta CDR3. TCRdb called the multiplex PCR reads again in MiXCR, with one record for every CDR3 protein. The top ten clones hold roughly 13% of a sample with some 250,000 distinct CDR3 sequences, around 50% of them seen once. The sample comprised peripheral blood mononuclear cells (PBMCs). Every receptor here comes from a man between 18 and 29 years old with type 2 diabetes.

With regard to this clonotype: The junction does not match germline at one end; this may be a read error. The V and J genes are TRBV12-3 or TRBV12-4 and TRBJ1-4; 8 nucleotides agree with TRBD1. The CDR3 runs to 16 residues. The CDR3 DNA follows: TGTGCCAGCAGCTTGGACAGGGTCTCGACTAATGAAAAACGGTTTTTT. As protein: CASSLDRVSTNEKRFF.

This chain connects TRBV6-5 to TRBJ1-2, with 8 bases aligning to TRBD1. V was pared by 1 base and J by 5 bases, with 15 bases of the junction left unmatched. The germline V gene has CDR1 MNHEY and CDR2 SVGAGI. There are 18 residues in the CDR3. CDR3 nucleotides: TGTGCCAGCAGTTACTGGGCAGGGGGCGGACCTCCCCGTTATGGCTACACCTTC. Protein product: CASSYWAGGGPPRYGYTF.

This clonotype was seen many times. The chain is built from TRBV2 and TRBJ2-5, with D possibly matching TRBD2 (5 bases). Trimming cost V 6 bases and J 1 base, with 12 bases left between them. In germline, CDR1 is SNHLY, CDR2 FYNNEI. The CDR3 is made up of 14 amino acids. The CDR3 region is CASRASWVQETQYF. DNA for the CDR3: TGTGCCAGCAGGGCTAGCTGGGTCCAAGAGACCCAGTACTTC.

This clonotype has only a few counts. The J gene is TRBJ1-2, the V gene TRBV15; D gene ambiguous. In germline, CDR1 is LNHNV, CDR2 YYDKDF (reference sequence). This CDR3 has 12 amino acids. Trimming removed 3 bases at V and 6 bases at J, with 8 bases between. As DNA, the CDR3 is TGTGCCACCAGCAGTAACTTCGATGGCTACACCTTC. It codes for CATSSNFDGYTF.

This chain uses TRBV4-3 with TRBJ1-2, with D unresolved. CDR1 is LGHNA, CDR2 YSLEER, per germline. V lost 0 bases to trimming and J lost 7 bases, with 9 bases between them. The CDR3 has 13 residues. The CDR3 loop reads CASSQDRTAGYTF. DNA for the CDR3: TGCGCCAGCAGCCAAGACCGTACGGCTGGCTACACCTTC.

V gene TRBV5-1 combines with J gene TRBJ2-2, with 7 bases that match TRBD1. The trim removed 5 bases at V and 6 bases at J, leaving 7 bases unmatched. This CDR3 has 14 amino acids. CDR1 SGHRS and CDR2 YFSETQ come from the germline V gene. CDR3 region: CASRVEGASGELFF. CDR3 DNA sequence: TGCGCCAGCAGAGTAGAGGGGGCCTCCGGGGAGCTGTTTTTT.

This chain joins TRBV6-1 and TRBJ1-1; D is perhaps TRBD1 (5 bases). Germline V lookup: CDR1 MNHNS, CDR2 SASEGT. V lost 9 bases to trimming and J lost 2 bases, with 7 bases between them. There are 11 residues in the CDR3. Written as DNA, the CDR3 is TGTGCCAGTTGGGACAACACTGAAGCTTTCTTT. This translates into CASWDNTEAFF.

A few counts support this clonotype. The chain combines TRBV9 with TRBJ2-5, with D maybe TRBD2 (6 bases). Germline V gene sequence: CDR1 SGDLS, CDR2 YYNGEE. The CDR3 sequence is 18 residues long. V was pared by 0 bases and J by 3 bases, with 21 bases between. CDR3 in amino acids: CASSVGGGGRTRKETQYF. The CDR3 DNA reads TGTGCCAGCAGCGTAGGAGGCGGAGGGAGGACACGGAAAGAGACCCAGTACTTC.